The text below deals with one T cell receptor beta chain. No antigen is known for it. No clone much larger than this one lies a single base away; base qualities are absent. The cohort was made up of roughly 670 healthy bone marrow donors. At the time of sampling, all cohort members were nominally healthy, though unrecorded immune exposures were likely present. The donor tested CMV seropositive, placing the donor among the approximately 290 seropositive members of the cohort. Every donor gave a peripheral blood sample, and the peripheral blood mononuclear cells from that sample were used for TCR beta sequencing. Genomic DNA extraction from the blood cell samples was performed with the Qiagen DNeasy Blood Extraction Kit. This entry belongs to a study of cytomegalovirus exposure and HLA in healthy donors (TCRdb year 2017). Context from the whole study: An earlier analysis of roughly 610 of the donors reported approximately 280 Gb of sequence data and 100 million to 120 million unique TCR beta sequences obtained from approximately 180 million T cells. About 300 gigabases of sequencing data and 70 million to 85 million unique TCR sequences were included in an early release covering about 600 HLA-typed donors. Of the roughly 390 genotyped donors, roughly 80% fell in the genetic ancestry cluster associated with self-reported Caucasian donors. The study was designed to test whether signatures of past pathogen exposure could be identified by cataloging public T cell receptors. The T cell repertoires of under 750 subjects were profiled by immunosequencing and related to cytomegalovirus serostatus. A separate validation cohort of over 95 different subjects was used in addition to the roughly 670-subject first cohort. To predict cytomegalovirus infection status, the study combined high-throughput TCR immunosequencing, statistical association of individual TCRs with disease status, and machine learning. A later analysis re-examined previously published TCR beta repertoires from several hundred donors and added high-resolution HLA genotyping to investigate patterns of TCR occurrence. In the later analysis, no new phenotypic data were used to find candidate immune exposures; instead, reliance was placed on TCR beta sequences and their occurrence across donors. An earlier analysis of several hundred of the donors used high-throughput TCR beta sequencing to judge whether each TCR beta V gene segment behaved as functional or pseudogenic. Donor age, sex, ethnicity and CMV serostatus were compiled alongside the repertoire data. Genome-wide SNP genotypes for about 55% of the 666 donors were used in a later genetic analysis, which treated that subset as a discovery cohort. All discovery cohort repertoires had been generated on a single sequencing platform. HLA typing included class I and class II loci at four-digit resolution. The number of typed donors differed by locus: 629-630 for A, B, C, DRB1 and DQB1; some 540 for DQA1; 600 to 610 for DPA1; and 450 to 480 for DPB1. Four to six DR-DQ haplotypes were handled as single units for association and clustering because linkage in the cohort was strong. Among 300 to 500 genotyped donors of the cohort, an average of roughly 230,000 unique TCR beta nucleotide sequences was sequenced per donor, of which roughly 18% were non-productive.

Libraries were constructed by the immunoSEQ multiplex PCR assay. For the multiplex PCR, a mixture combining 60 forward primers for TCR Vbeta segments and 13 reverse primers for TCR Jbeta segments was used. The CDR3 region of rearranged TCR beta genes was amplified from genomic DNA by a multiplex PCR assay. The Illumina HiSeq System was used to sequence the amplified TCR beta libraries as 87-base-pair reads. Under the source paper's analysis protocol: Across the 670 or so repertoires, a later analysis counted tens of millions of unique TCR beta chains, roughly 11 million of which were shared by at least two donors. Raw reads were error-corrected and collapsed into unique sequences by a nearest-neighbor algorithm in which closely related sequences were merged to remove PCR and sequencing errors. Alignment of CDR3 sequences to IMGT reference sequences was used to assign V, D and J gene segments. Each retained sequence needed at least a six-nucleotide match to both a V gene segment and a J gene segment. A rearrangement was called productive if the CDR3 had no stop codons and remained in frame with V and J, and every other rearrangement was called non-productive. Following IMGT convention, CDR3 was defined as the stretch from the second conserved V-encoded cysteine to the conserved J-encoded phenylalanine. The earlier analysis of 500 to 650 of the donors excluded any sequence lacking an unambiguous match to a single V gene segment. An earlier analysis of 587 of the donors called V segments functional above 56.7% productive rearrangements and segregating when the between-donor standard deviation exceeded 5%. A statistical classification framework was built to diagnose cytomegalovirus status from the catalog of TCR beta chain sequences. A later analysis assigned V and J genes by comparing TCR nucleotide sequences with IMGT/GENE-DB human TR gene sequences. The TCRdist pipeline was used in a later analysis to assign CDR3 sequences and most-parsimonious VDJ recombination scenarios. In a later analysis, each TCR beta chain was defined by its CDR3 amino acid sequence together with its V-gene family, and reads without a unique V-gene family were excluded. In a later analysis, nearly 600 highly shared, low-generation-probability nucleotide sequences were removed to address suspected cross-contamination and a sequencing artifact. For each public chain, a later analysis derived a clonal expansion index from normalized ranks of inferred template counts within each repertoire. A later analysis computed generation probabilities with a VDJ recombination model fitted to out-of-frame rearrangements, and checked the results against IGoR. In a later analysis, TCR-TCR, TCR-HLA and TCR-CMV co-occurrence was scored with hypergeometric tests, and a repertoire-size bias correction was applied to TCR pairs. False discovery rates were estimated in a later analysis by permuting HLA or CMV assignments 20 times. In a later analysis, co-occurring TCRs were grouped using DBSCAN, with TCRdist sequence similarity added in when clustering inside HLA-allele-positive subsets. Co-occurrence clustering excluded repertoires with fewer than 30,000 or more than 120,000 public chains, plus five with anomalous nucleotide sharing. TCRdb stores this immuneACCESS table with in-frame sequences only. Part of the clones is absent; in the studies checked, under half of the shortfall reflects unresolved V genes, and no reason is known for the rest. That table is the source of V, J and clone size, and D and trimming were worked out from the DNA. Here the sample has about 67,000 clones; roughly nine tenths occur a single time. Roughly 12% of the sample rests with the top ten.

CDR3 length: 16 amino acids, cysteine to phenylalanine. Of the read, only the CDR3 DNA is kept; its 48 bases are in frame from base 1. Trimming removed 3 bases from V and 4 bases from J, leaving 15 bases between the germline ends. CDR1 and CDR2 are drawn from the germline V gene: SGHNT, YENEEA. General study outcomes and caveats: Because counts were too low, 15 to 20 rarely observed V segments, including chromosome 9 orphons, were excluded from the earlier analysis of roughly 580 of the donors. A later analysis found that TCR association rates varied across HLA loci, with DRB1 alleles showing the most associated TCRs and HLA-C alleles the fewest. A further reported finding was that TCR beta sequences accurately predicted the HLA-A and HLA-B alleles for most subjects in the first cohort. At a false discovery rate of 0.05, a later analysis linked fewer than 20,000 TCR beta sequences to specific HLA alleles. A later genetic analysis associated a missense DCLRE1C variant with V-gene and J-gene trimming of TCR beta chains, and an independent cohort replicated the association. Some IMGT-functional V segments, including TRBV6-2 and TRBV6-3, could not be distinguished by the 87-base-pair reads and were therefore excluded. In the study, around 160 TCR beta chains were listed as associated with cytomegalovirus. When HLA alleles, especially DR and DQ, strongly co-occurred, TCR associations were difficult to assign to individual alleles. In a later analysis, HLA-associated TCR beta chains were found to be more clonally expanded and to have lower generation probabilities than equally common non-associated chains. While some public TCRs were present in many individuals, most TCR sequences turned up only very rarely across donors. An earlier analysis of approximately 530 of the donors showed that most TCR beta V segments appeared in productive rearrangements either about 87% or about 30% of the time, which broadly matched IMGT annotations. According to a later analysis, parvovirus B19, influenza, CMV and Epstein-Barr virus appeared linked to several top co-occurrence clusters. Presence/absence analyses assumed roughly uniform sequencing depth across donors, an assumption that may not hold. The authors suggested that the approach could potentially be generalized to other disease states and immunological phenotypes. The cohort was sequenced for TCR beta chains only, and without alpha or paired-chain data the features that could be detected were limited. Linkage disequilibrium might explain the correlated functional status among segregating V segments, but an unknown experimental factor could not be excluded. A few of the identified cytomegalovirus-associated TCR beta chains were confirmed in vitro to be specific for cytomegalovirus antigens. A later genetic analysis reported fewer N-insertions in productive TCRs among donors in an Asian-associated ancestry cluster than the roughly 700-donor mean. For the cohort, immune exposure information was limited to CMV serostatus. Because HLA typing was unavailable for some donors at each locus, only the typed subset was used in association tests. In both the original and validation cohorts, the classifier was reported to diagnose cytomegalovirus status with high specificity and sensitivity. According to a later analysis, most CMV-associated TCR beta chains appeared to be HLA-restricted, and the HLA associations seemed to be driven largely by CMV exposure. A group of highly shared sequence variants was considered likely to be a technical artifact of the sequencing pipeline.

The chain employs TRBV11-3 and TRBJ2-2, and TRBD1 may be the D gene, going by 6 matching bases. The clonotype was recovered from a woman aged 25 to 39 in good health and CMV-seropositive. Input material: PBMCs. For the CDR3, the sequence is CASSFGGRGSTGELFF. The DNA is as follows: TGTGCCAGCAGCTTTGGCGGCAGGGGTAGCACCGGGGAGCTGTTTTTT.